A single sample is the source of the 32 T cell receptor beta chains below, sequenced in a study of naive and memory T cell subsets. An equimolar mix of two oligonucleotides served as the beta constant-region primer for TRBC1 and TRBC2. Ligated cDNA was amplified by four rounds of PCR with nested alpha and beta constant-region primers and SP2. In TCRdb, the UMI-ligation and nested PCR reads were re-called with MiXCR into one record per CDR3 protein. The sample consists of about 23,000 distinct CDR3 sequences, 7% to 10% of them appearing once. Sample: central memory CD8+ T cells from blood. The receptors were gathered from a human donor in good health.

A few counts support this clonotype. This sequence joins TRBV12-5 and TRBJ1-1; 10 nucleotides match TRBD1. V lost 5 bases to trimming and J lost 13 bases; unmatched junction nucleotides: 13. The CDR3 runs 14 residues. Germline lookup yields CDR1 LGHNT and CDR2 FRNRAP. The CDR3 sequence is CASGPGVAGTGDFF. The DNA of the CDR3 is TGTGCTAGTGGTCCGGGGGTAGCCGGGACAGGGGATTTCTTT.

This clonotype was seen more than once but under ten times. The chain is built from TRBV6-5 and TRBJ2-1, with 10 bases aligning to TRBD2. The CDR3 spans 14 residues. Germline assignment: CDR1 MNHEY and CDR2 SVGAGI. With 7 bases clipped from V and 9 bases from J, the junction kept 9 bases outside the gene matches. Written as DNA, the CDR3 is TGTGCCAGCAATCCTAGCGGGAGACACCCTGAGCAGTTCTTC. It codes for CASNPSGRHPEQFF.

The rearrangement uses TRBV25-1 and TRBJ1-6; D not resolved. The CDR3 contains 15 residues. Per the germline V gene, CDR1 is MGHDK and CDR2 is SYGVNS. Trimming pared 0 bases from V and 7 bases from J, leaving 10 bases between. The DNA for the CDR3 is TGTGCCAGCAGTGAATACGGGGATAGCAATTCACCCCTCCACTTT. It is translated as CASSEYGDSNSPLHF.

Many counts were recorded for this clonotype. The J gene is TRBJ2-7, the V gene TRBV14; 9 bases are shared with TRBD2. From germline, CDR1 is SGHDN and CDR2 FVKESK. V shed 3 bases and J 6 bases; nucleotides not matched to a gene: 12. The CDR3 spans 16 residues. The CDR3 DNA is TGTGCCAGCAGCCAGGCCTCGGGACTAGCTTCTCGCGAGCAGTACTTC. Residues: CASSQASGLASREQYF.

This clonotype was recorded a few times. CDR3 in amino acids: CASGLLKTGGLTYEQYF. CDR3 coding DNA: TGTGCTAGTGGTTTGCTTAAAACAGGTGGCCTGACCTACGAGCAGTACTTC. The chain joins TRBV12-5 to TRBJ2-7; a weak D match, TRBD1 (5 bases). The V and J ends lost 2 bases and 2 bases respectively, with 19 bases between them. CDR3 length: 17 amino acids. Germline loops: CDR1 LGHNT, CDR2 FRNRAP.

The V and J genes are TRBV6-6 and TRBJ1-1, with D uncertain. V lost 4 bases, J lost 1 base, and 7 bases lay in between. Germline loops: CDR1 MNHNY, CDR2 SVGAGI (reference sequence). The CDR3 is 13 amino acids. CDR3 DNA sequence: TGTGCCAGCAGTTTATCAGAGAACACTGAAGCTTTCTTT. It specifies CASSLSENTEAFF.

Ten or more counts support this clonotype. The V and J genes are TRBV28 and TRBJ1-2; 8 nucleotides line up with TRBD1. After removal of 4 bases from V and 0 bases from J, the junction contained 4 bases not matched to a gene. Germline-derived CDR1 and CDR2 are MDHEN and SYDVKM. The CDR3 covers 15 residues. CDR3 residues: CASSSPDRANYGYTF. CDR3 bases: TGTGCCAGCAGTTCCCCGGACAGGGCTAACTATGGCTACACCTTC.

This clonotype appeared a few times. The chain recombines TRBV9 with TRBJ2-3; 13 bases are shared with TRBD2. This CDR3 region has 16 residues. Trimming removed 2 bases from V and 4 bases from J; junction bases left unmatched: 4. Germline loops: CDR1 SGDLS, CDR2 YYNGEE. As DNA, the CDR3 is TGTGCCAGCAGCGTCGGACTAGCGGGAGTCTCAGATACGCAGTATTTT. It specifies CASSVGLAGVSDTQYF.

This clonotype was seen many times. V and J are TRBV6-5 and TRBJ2-3; D assignment may be TRBD1 or TRBD2 (5 bases each). CDR1 is MNHEY, CDR2 SVGAGI, per germline. This CDR3 has 14 residues. V was clipped by 2 bases and J by 1 base, with 7 bases between them. CDR3 in DNA: TGTGCCAGCAGTTACGAGGGGCGCACAGATACGCAGTATTTT. This translates into CASSYEGRTDTQYF.

This clonotype was observed many times. This sequence joins TRBV24-1 and TRBJ2-3; 16 positions match TRBD2. CDR1 KGHDR and CDR2 SFDVKD come from the germline V gene. V was clipped by 4 bases and J by 1 base; unmatched bases: 10. CDR3 length: 20 amino acids. In nucleotides, the CDR3 is TGTGCCACCAGTGAGACGGGACTAGCGGGAGGGTCCTGGGGCACAGATACGCAGTATTTT. Translated, it gives CATSETGLAGGSWGTDTQYF.

This clonotype showed up just a few times. The chain combines TRBV29-1 with TRBJ2-7; 11 bases fit TRBD2. V gave up 2 bases and J gave up 2 bases; unmatched junction bases: 5. This CDR3 is 15 amino acids long. From germline, CDR1 is SQVTM and CDR2 ANQGSEA. In DNA, the CDR3 is TGCAGCGTTGAAACGGCTAGCGGGAGGACCTACGAGCAGTACTTC. Translating it yields CSVETASGRTYEQYF.

In its sample, this clonotype was seen many times. Compared with germline, one end of the junction differs, possibly owing to a read error. The chain joins TRBV12-3 or TRBV12-4 to TRBJ2-7, with D perhaps matching TRBD1 (5 bases). The CDR3 extends over 12 amino acids. CDR3 nucleotides: TGTGCCAGCAGTACCTTCATCAACCAACAGGACTTC. Protein sequence: CASSTFINQQDF.

This clonotype has at least ten counts. V is TRBV6-2 or TRBV6-3 and J is TRBJ2-1; 8 nucleotides align to TRBD2. There are 17 residues in the CDR3. Germline-derived CDR1 and CDR2 are MNHEY and SVGEGT. Trimming removed 5 bases from V and 2 bases from J; junction bases left unmatched: 11. This chain's CDR3 is CASSPSLLAGAYNEQFF. CDR3 nucleotides: TGTGCCAGCAGTCCGTCTCTCCTAGCGGGCGCCTACAATGAGCAGTTCTTC.

The rearrangement joins TRBV5-6 to TRBJ2-7; D may be TRBD2 (7 bases). This CDR3 is built from 17 residues. V was trimmed by 4 bases and J by 4 bases, leaving 24 bases between them. The V gene's germline CDR1 is SGHDT and CDR2 YYEEEE. CDR3 amino acids: CASSRLWGLAEMYEQYF. CDR3 nucleotides: TGTGCCAGCAGCCGCCTCTGGGGGCTAGCGGAGATGTACGAGCAGTACTTC. Together with reference TRBV5-6 and TRBJ2-7, the CDR3 gives the full variable domain: DAGVTQSPTHLIKTRGQQVTLRCSPKSGHDTVSWYQQALGQGPQFIFQYYEEEERQRGNFPDRFSGHQFPNYSSELNVNALLLGDSALYLCASSRLWGLAEMYEQYFGPGTRLTVT.

This clonotype appeared a few times. This sequence joins TRBV4-3 and TRBJ2-3, with D unresolved. The ends were cut back, 3 bases at V and 2 bases at J, with 18 bases in the middle. Germline V gives CDR1 LGHNA, CDR2 YSLEER. The CDR3 is 17 amino acids. The CDR3: CASSQSGIGRVTDTQYF. For the CDR3, the DNA is TGCGCCAGCAGCCAGTCGGGCATCGGACGAGTCACAGATACGCAGTATTTT.

This clonotype appeared many times. The rearrangement uses TRBV25-1 and TRBJ2-1, with 9 bases identical to TRBD2. With V trimmed by 1 base and J by 3 bases, 1 base remained unmatched. CDR1 is MGHDK, CDR2 SYGVNS, per germline. The CDR3 is made up of 15 amino acids. In DNA form, the CDR3 reads TGTGCCAGCAGTGAATTAGCGGGAGACTACAATGAGCAGTTCTTC. Amino acids: CASSELAGDYNEQFF.

This chain connects TRBV11-3 to TRBJ2-1, with 10 bases matching TRBD2. Losses at the gene ends were 1 base for V and 9 bases for J; bases not matched to a gene: 3. Germline values: CDR1 SGHNT, CDR2 YENEEA. This CDR3 spans 14 amino acids. Here the CDR3 DNA reads TGTGCCAGCAGCTTAGCTCTAGCGGGAGCTGAGCAGTTCTTC. Its protein product is CASSLALAGAEQFF.

The genes are TRBV4-1 and TRBJ2-7; 7 bases are shared with TRBD2. The CDR3 is 14 residues long. Germline lookup yields CDR1 MGHRA and CDR2 YSYEKL. V shed 4 bases, J shed 2 bases, and the junction held 5 bases outside the gene matches. CDR3 protein: CASSPSSGAYEQYF. CDR3 in DNA: TGCGCCAGCAGCCCTTCAAGCGGGGCCTACGAGCAGTACTTC.

This clonotype was counted at least ten times. V and J are TRBV28 and TRBJ2-2; D might be TRBD1 or TRBD2, each matching 5 bases. Per the germline V gene, CDR1 is MDHEN and CDR2 is SYDVKM. The CDR3 contains 18 residues. Trimming took off 5 bases at V and 5 bases at J, with 24 bases between the two ends. The CDR3 bases are TGTGCCAGCAGTACCACAGGAAGGAGGAGCTACACAACCGGGGAGCTGTTTTTT. Encoded protein: CASSTTGRRSYTTGELFF.

This clonotype was picked up a small number of times. The V gene is TRBV9, the J gene TRBJ1-1; 7 nucleotides match TRBD1. This CDR3 region has 15 residues. Looked up from germline, CDR1 is SGDLS and CDR2 is YYNGEE. V lost 3 bases and J lost 6; bases outside the gene matches: 11. CDR3 DNA sequence: TGTGCCAGCAGCGACAGACAGGGTTTTTCCGCTGAAGCTTTCTTT. It is translated as CASSDRQGFSAEAFF.

Many counts were recorded for this clonotype. The chain links TRBV6-5 to TRBJ1-1; D is unclear. The CDR3 sequence is 14 residues long. Deletions cut 0 bases from V and 6 bases from J, with 11 bases between. CDR1 and CDR2 (germline): MNHEY, SVGAGI. This chain's CDR3 is CASSYSGLGSEAFF. The CDR3 region has the DNA TGTGCCAGCAGTTACTCGGGTTTGGGATCTGAAGCTTTCTTT.

This clonotype was seen a handful of times. The gene calls are TRBV28 and TRBJ2-2, with D unresolved. Trimming cost V 5 bases and J 5 bases, with 18 bases left between them. The length of the CDR3 is 16 residues. Germline-derived CDR1 and CDR2 are MDHEN and SYDVKM. The CDR3 DNA follows: TGTGCCAGCAGTACGCGTATTTGGGGATGGACCGGGGAGCTGTTTTTT. It yields the protein CASSTRIWGWTGELFF.

V and J are TRBV15 and TRBJ1-5, with D unresolved. The germline gives CDR1 LNHNV, CDR2 YYDKDF (reference sequence). Trimming pared 0 bases from V and 5 bases from J, leaving 11 bases between. The CDR3 is made up of 15 amino acids. The CDR3 loop is CATSRDTWSHQPQHF. CDR3 nucleotide sequence: TGTGCCACCAGCAGAGATACATGGTCGCATCAGCCCCAGCATTTT.

J is TRBJ2-7 and V is TRBV7-9; perhaps TRBD2 as D (5 bases). This CDR3 has 14 residues. V lost 1 base and J 3 bases, leaving 10 bases between the germline ends. Germline V lookup: CDR1 SEHNR, CDR2 FQNEAQ (reference sequence). The CDR3 DNA reads as TGTGCCAGCAGCTTAGTGGGCGGGTACTACGAGCAGTACTTC. Its protein product is CASSLVGGYYEQYF.

This chain uses TRBV9 with TRBJ1-1, with 10 bases fitting TRBD1. Per the germline V gene, CDR1 is SGDLS and CDR2 is YYNGEE. V shed 0 bases, J shed 4 bases, and the junction held 6 bases outside the gene matches. CDR3 length equals 16 residues. CDR3 DNA: TGTGCCAGCAGCGTAGAAGGGAGGACAGGGGGCACTGAAGCTTTCTTT. It codes for CASSVEGRTGGTEAFF.

The chain uses TRBV2 and TRBJ1-4; D might be TRBD1 (5 bases). Trimming shortened V by 7 bases and J by 4 bases, and 10 bases separated the two germline ends. CDR1 is SNHLY and CDR2 is FYNNEI in the germline V gene. The CDR3 sequence is 13 residues long. The CDR3 protein is CASTDSINEKLFF. In DNA form, the CDR3 reads TGTGCCAGCACTGACAGCATTAATGAAAAACTGTTTTTT. Drawing the rest from reference TRBV2 and TRBJ1-4, the complete variable domain is EPEVTQTPSHQVTQMGQEVILRCVPISNHLYFYWYRQILGQKVEFLVSFYNNEISEKSEIFDDQFSVERPDGSNFTLKIRSTKLEDSAMYFCASTDSINEKLFFGSGTQLSVL.

Ten or more counts support this clonotype. V and J are TRBV19 and TRBJ2-1, with 7 bases that match TRBD1. Trimming took 1 base from V and 3 from J; bases not matched to a gene: 3. This CDR3 has 15 residues. Germline V gene data show CDR1 as LNHDA and CDR2 as SQIVND (reference sequence). This chain's CDR3 is CASSIGQGDYNEQFF. The CDR3, as DNA: TGTGCCAGTAGTATAGGACAGGGCGACTACAATGAGCAGTTCTTC.

This clonotype was seen a few times. The chain combines TRBV28 with TRBJ2-2; 8 nucleotides align to TRBD1. There are 21 residues in the CDR3. Per the germline V gene, CDR1 is MDHEN and CDR2 is SYDVKM. Trimming took 4 bases from V and 3 from J; bases not matched to a gene: 22. The CDR3 loop reads CASSSVLPGTGGFWDTGELFF. CDR3 nucleotide sequence: TGTGCCAGCAGTTCGGTACTACCCGGGACAGGCGGGTTTTGGGACACCGGGGAGCTGTTTTTT. The complete variable domain, with remaining parts taken from reference TRBV28 and TRBJ2-2, reads DVKVTQSSRYLVKRTGEKVFLECVQDMDHENMFWYRQDPGLGLRLIYFSYDVKMKEKGDIPEGYSVSREKKERFSLILESASTNQTSMYLCASSSVLPGTGGFWDTGELFFGEGSRLTVL.

This clonotype was observed many times. The rearrangement uses TRBV9 and TRBJ2-1, with a weak D call TRBD1 (6 bases). CDR3 length: 14 residues. V was trimmed by 5 bases and J by 4 bases, leaving 13 bases between them. Germline lookup yields CDR1 SGDLS and CDR2 YYNGEE. The CDR3, as DNA: TGTGCCAGCAGTGGGCAGGGGTTATACAATGAGCAGTTCTTC. Translated: CASSGQGLYNEQFF. The full variable domain, with the rest looked up from reference TRBV9 and TRBJ2-1, is DSGVTQTPKHLITATGQRVTLRCSPRSGDLSVYWYQQSLDQGLQFLIQYYNGEERAKGNILERFSAQQFPDLHSELNLSSLELGDSALYFCASSGQGLYNEQFFGPGTRLTVL.

On this clonotype: A much larger clone is a single base away; this may be a read error. The V call is TRBV7-9, the J call TRBJ1-4; D not resolved. The V end lost 5 bases, the J end lost 0 bases, and 10 bases lay between the germline ends. Germline loops: CDR1 SEHNR, CDR2 FQNEAQ (reference sequence). This CDR3 is built from 15 residues. The DNA of the CDR3 is TGTGCCAGCAGCCCCACAAACGCAACTAATGAAAAACTGTTTTTT. This sequence encodes CASSPTNATNEKLFF.

V gene TRBV9 combines with J gene TRBJ2-7, with 10 bases fitting TRBD2. Trimming cost V 2 bases and J 4 bases; bases outside gene matches: 9. Looked up from germline, CDR1 is SGDLS and CDR2 is YYNGEE. This CDR3 is built from 16 residues. The CDR3 is CASSVGLADDFYEQYF. The CDR3 coding sequence is TGTGCCAGCAGCGTTGGACTAGCGGACGATTTTTACGAGCAGTACTTC.

This clonotype was detected only a few times. CDR3 sequence: CASSYDPREGAGSYEQYF. CDR3 bases: TGTGCCAGCAGCTATGACCCCCGTGAAGGGGCCGGGTCCTACGAGCAGTACTTC. This sequence joins TRBV7-8 and TRBJ2-7, with D maybe TRBD1 (5 bases). Trimming left V 4 bases short and J 1 base short, with 23 bases between. The CDR3 is 18 residues long. The germline CDR1 and CDR2 sequences are SGHVS and FQNEAQ.